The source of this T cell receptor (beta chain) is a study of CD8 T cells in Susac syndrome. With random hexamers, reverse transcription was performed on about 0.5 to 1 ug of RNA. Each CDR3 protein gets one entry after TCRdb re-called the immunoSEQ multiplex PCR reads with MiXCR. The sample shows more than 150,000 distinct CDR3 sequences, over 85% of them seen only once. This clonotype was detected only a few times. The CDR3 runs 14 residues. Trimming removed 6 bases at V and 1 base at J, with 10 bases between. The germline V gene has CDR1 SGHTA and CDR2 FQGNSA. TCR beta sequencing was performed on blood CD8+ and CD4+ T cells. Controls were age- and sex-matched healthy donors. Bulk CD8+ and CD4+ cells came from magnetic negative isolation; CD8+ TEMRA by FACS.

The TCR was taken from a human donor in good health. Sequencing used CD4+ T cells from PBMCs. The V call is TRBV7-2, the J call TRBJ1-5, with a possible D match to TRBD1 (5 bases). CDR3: CASRLGASNQPQHF. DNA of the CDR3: TGTGCCAGCAGACTAGGGGCGAGCAATCAGCCCCAGCATTTT.